The 22 T cell receptor beta chains below were found in one sample sequenced in a study of T cell responses to AZD1222 COVID-19 vaccine. Libraries were prepared by immunoSEQ multiplex PCR; TCRdb keeps only in-frame clonotypes and omits some of them. The sample shows 100,000 or so clones, roughly 91% of them seen only once. This sample comprised peripheral blood, obtained on day 0 of AZD1222 vaccination. The receptors here all came from an adult in good health.

The chain combines TRBV9 with TRBJ1-3, with a weak D call TRBD1 (5 bases). The germline V and J ends were trimmed by 0 bases and 2 bases, with 12 bases remaining between them. Germline V gene sequence: CDR1 SGDLS, CDR2 YYNGEE. This CDR3 has 16 amino acids. CDR3 region: CASSVAMGEAGNTIYF. CDR3 coding DNA: TGTGCCAGCAGCGTAGCTATGGGGGAAGCTGGAAACACCATATATTTT.

The J gene is TRBJ1-3, the V gene TRBV20-1, with D unresolved. The length of the CDR3 is 14 residues. V gave up 3 bases and J gave up 0 bases, with 9 bases separating them. Germline CDR1 is DFQATT and CDR2 is SNEGSKA (reference sequence). The CDR3 DNA reads TGCAGTGCTAGTTCAGGAGGCTCTGGAAACACCATATATTTT. As protein: CSASSGGSGNTIYF.

The chain uses TRBV6-5 and TRBJ2-7, with a weak D call TRBD1 (6 bases). CDR1 MNHEY and CDR2 SVGAGI come from the germline V gene. The CDR3 is 13 residues long. Trimming shortened V by 6 bases and J by 3 bases, and 12 bases separated the two germline ends. CDR3 nucleotide sequence: TGTGCCAGCAGCCGAGGACAGTTCTACGAGCAGTACTTC. As protein: CASSRGQFYEQYF.

This chain joins TRBV18 and TRBJ1-5; D is undetermined. V dropped 3 bases and J dropped 7 bases, with 10 bases sitting between them. This CDR3 has 13 amino acids. CDR1 and CDR2 (germline): KGHSH, LQKENI. Here the CDR3 reads CASSPGSMQPQHF. Written as DNA, the CDR3 is TGTGCCAGCTCACCGGGATCCATGCAGCCCCAGCATTTT.

V is TRBV7-8 and J is TRBJ1-6; 8 nucleotides align to TRBD1. The CDR3 spans 17 residues. V lost 3 bases and J lost 7; bases outside the gene matches: 11. Germline CDR1 is SGHVS and CDR2 is FQNEAQ. In DNA form, the CDR3 reads TGTGCCAGCAGCTTTCTCACAGGGGGGTCTATGAATTCACCCCTCCACTTT. Its translation: CASSFLTGGSMNSPLHF.

The rearrangement uses TRBV9 and TRBJ2-7, with D perhaps TRBD1 or TRBD2 (6 bases each). With 3 bases removed from V and 3 bases from J, the gap between germline ends came to 13 bases. CDR1 SGDLS and CDR2 YYNGEE come from the germline V gene. This CDR3 comprises 14 residues. The CDR3 protein is CASSAGDSLYEQYF. DNA of the CDR3: TGTGCCAGCAGCGCAGGGGACTCCCTCTACGAGCAGTACTTC.

The chain uses TRBV10-1 and TRBJ2-1, with 9 bases aligning to TRBD2. This CDR3 has 15 residues. V shed 0 bases, J shed 9 bases, and the junction held 6 bases outside the gene matches. The germline gives CDR1 WNHNN, CDR2 SYGVQD (reference sequence). The CDR3 sequence is CASSESLAGNSEQFF. The CDR3 nucleotides are TGCGCCAGCAGTGAGTCGCTAGCGGGAAATAGTGAGCAGTTCTTC.

This chain joins TRBV18 and TRBJ2-7; TRBD1 might be the D (5 bases). V was trimmed by 2 bases and J by 2 bases, leaving 13 bases between them. Germline-derived CDR1 and CDR2 are KGHSH and LQKENI. The CDR3 length is 15 residues. CDR3 nucleotides: TGTGCCAGCTCACCAGCCTCAGGGAATCCCTACGAGCAGTACTTC. This translates into CASSPASGNPYEQYF. Variable domain in full (rest from reference TRBV18 and TRBJ2-7): NAGVMQNPRHLVRRRGQEARLRCSPMKGHSHVYWYRQLPEEGLKFMVYLQKENIIDESGMPKERFSAEFPKEGPSILRIQQVVRGDSAAYFCASSPASGNPYEQYFGPGTRLTVT.

The chain has TRBV6-5 and TRBJ1-1; TRBD1 matches at 9 bases. Germline V gene lookup returns CDR1 MNHEY and CDR2 SVGAGI. The CDR3 consists of 14 residues. The junction had 7 bases not matched to a gene; V was cut back by 8 bases and J by 3 bases. This CDR3 is CASELGQGYTEAFF. The CDR3 nucleotides are TGTGCCAGCGAACTGGGACAGGGCTACACTGAAGCTTTCTTT.

This chain uses TRBV9 with TRBJ2-6; D is unresolved. This CDR3 contains 17 residues. V lost 2 bases, J lost 1 base, and 13 bases lay in between. Germline CDR1 and CDR2: SGDLS and YYNGEE. The CDR3: CASSVRVDRSGANVLTF. Written as DNA, the CDR3 is TGTGCCAGCAGCGTTCGGGTGGATAGGTCTGGGGCCAACGTCCTGACTTTC. The full variable domain, completed using reference TRBV9 and TRBJ2-6, is DSGVTQTPKHLITATGQRVTLRCSPRSGDLSVYWYQQSLDQGLQFLIQYYNGEERAKGNILERFSAQQFPDLHSELNLSSLELGDSALYFCASSVRVDRSGANVLTFGAGSRLTVL.

The rearrangement joins TRBV3-1 (or the pseudogene TRBV3-2) to TRBJ1-1; 8 bases align to TRBD1. After removal of 4 bases from V and 0 bases from J, the junction contained 4 bases not matched to a gene. CDR1 is LGHDT, CDR2 YNNKEL, per germline (reference sequence). The CDR3 length is 15 residues. CDR3 DNA: TGTGCCAGCAGCCCATTGGGACAGGTGAACACTGAAGCTTTCTTT. Translating gives CASSPLGQVNTEAFF.

V and J are TRBV19 and TRBJ1-2, with TRBD1 as a possible D gene (6 bases). V was trimmed by 6 bases and J by 0 bases, leaving 14 bases between them. The length of the CDR3 is 15 residues. Germline V CDR1 and CDR2: LNHDA, SQIVND (reference sequence). CDR3 protein: CASSMGTRANYGYTF. The CDR3 region has the DNA TGTGCCAGTAGCATGGGGACAAGAGCTAACTATGGCTACACCTTC.

The chain joins TRBV29-1 to TRBJ2-2; 9 bases match TRBD2. V was pared by 4 bases and J by 5 bases, with 8 bases of the junction left unmatched. The CDR3 runs 15 residues. Per germline, CDR1 SQVTM and CDR2 ANQGSEA. The CDR3 here is CSVGLAGVGTGELFF. CDR3 sequence (DNA): TGCAGCGTTGGATTAGCGGGAGTGGGTACCGGGGAGCTGTTTTTT.

This rearrangement joins TRBV7-9 to TRBJ1-1; D ambiguous. The CDR3 has 13 residues. Germline V CDR1 and CDR2: SEHNR, FQNEAQ (reference sequence). The V gene lost 1 base and the J gene lost 1 base, with 4 bases spanning the gap. Here the CDR3 reads CASSLEPNTEAFF. CDR3 sequence (DNA): TGTGCCAGCAGCTTAGAACCGAACACTGAAGCTTTCTTT.

This clone occurred once. The chain recombines TRBV5-1 with TRBJ2-6; D possibly matches TRBD1 or TRBD2 (5 bases each). The CDR3 extends over 14 amino acids. V dropped 1 base and J dropped 12 bases, with 14 bases sitting between them. The germline gives CDR1 SGHRS, CDR2 YFSETQ. The CDR3 sequence is CASSLTGGHGVLTF. The CDR3, as DNA: TGCGCCAGCAGCTTGACAGGAGGTCACGGCGTCCTGACTTTC.

The rearrangement uses TRBV27 and TRBJ2-7, with TRBD1 identical over 7 bases. This CDR3 has 13 amino acids. V lost 6 bases to trimming and J lost 0 bases; unmatched junction nucleotides: 2. The germline CDR1 and CDR2 sequences are MNHEY and SMNVEV (reference sequence). The CDR3 nucleotides read TGTGCCAGCAGCTGGGACAGCTCCTACGAGCAGTACTTC. Its translation is CASSWDSSYEQYF.

The chain couples TRBV11-2 to TRBJ1-1; D uncertain. Germline CDR1 SGHAT, CDR2 FQNNGV. V lost 5 bases, J lost 7 bases, and 11 bases lay in between. The CDR3 contains 12 residues. In DNA, the CDR3 is TGTGCCAGCAGCCCTCTGACCGATGAAGCTTTCTTT. It translates to CASSPLTDEAFF.

Only one count was recorded for this clone. The chain is built from TRBV13 and TRBJ2-3, with D maybe TRBD1 (5 bases). This CDR3 comprises 12 residues. V shed 5 bases and J shed 7 bases, with 10 bases lying between them. CDR1 is PRHDT, CDR2 FYEKMQ, per germline (reference sequence). CDR3 sequence: CASSPPGNTQYF. The CDR3 coding sequence is TGTGCCAGCAGCCCCCCAGGGAATACGCAGTATTTT.

The V and J genes are TRBV27 and TRBJ1-6; D remains ambiguous. This CDR3 spans 17 amino acids. CDR1 MNHEY and CDR2 SMNVEV come from the germline V gene (reference sequence). Trimming shortened V by 2 bases and J by 8 bases, and 19 bases separated the two germline ends. The CDR3 loop is CASSLIPLRAPDSPLHF. The CDR3 DNA is TGTGCCAGCAGTTTAATCCCTTTAAGGGCTCCTGATTCACCCCTCCACTTT.

A remark on this clone: The sample has other DNA sequences that encode this CDR3 too. The V call is TRBV6-1, the J call TRBJ1-5, with D uncertain. The V and J ends lost 3 bases and 0 bases respectively, with 6 bases between them. CDR3 length: 14 amino acids. In germline, CDR1 is MNHNS, CDR2 SASEGT. The CDR3 region is CASSEVYSNQPQHF. CDR3 sequence (DNA): TGTGCCAGCAGTGAGGTCTATAGCAATCAGCCCCAGCATTTT.

The genes are TRBV4-2 and TRBJ2-2; D gene uncertain. The CDR3 runs 14 residues. The V end lost 0 bases, the J end lost 5 bases, and 7 bases lay between the germline ends. Germline V gene sequence: CDR1 LGHNA, CDR2 YNFKEQ. The CDR3 region is CASSQETETGELFF. DNA of the CDR3: TGTGCCAGCAGCCAAGAGACGGAGACCGGGGAGCTGTTTTTT.

The CDR3 region has the DNA TGTGCCAGCAGCCCACGTCGGACCTCTGGGGCCAACGTCCTGACTTTC. It codes for CASSPRRTSGANVLTF. The V gene is TRBV7-9, the J gene TRBJ2-6; the D is unclear. The germline V and J ends were trimmed by 5 bases and 0 bases, with 11 bases remaining between them. This CDR3 is 16 amino acids long. In germline, CDR1 is SEHNR, CDR2 FQNEAQ (reference sequence).